These 30 T cell receptor beta chains share one sample of origin, sequenced in a study of T cells in Graves' hyperthyroidism and ophthalmopathy. Researchers amplified the TCR beta CDR3 regions from RNA transcripts. In the first-round RT-PCR of the TCR CDR3, the HTBI primer set was used. TCRdb independently ran MiXCR on the multiplex PCR reads; one entry per CDR3 protein. In the table there are roughly 280,000 distinct CDR3 sequences, about 20% of which are singletons. The sample consisted of blood. The source is a man aged 25 to 40 with Graves' ophthalmopathy.

The chain joins TRBV5-1 to TRBJ2-5; 8 nucleotides align to TRBD1. Germline CDR1 reads SGHRS; CDR2 reads YFSETQ. The CDR3 spans 15 residues. The junction had 5 bases not matched to a gene; V was cut back by 2 bases and J by 2 bases. The CDR3 loop reads CASSFGQGAQETQYF. The CDR3 bases are TGCGCCAGCAGCTTTGGACAGGGCGCACAAGAGACCCAGTACTTC.

The chain is built from TRBV12-3 or TRBV12-4 and TRBJ1-6; no definite D call. Trimming shortened V by 7 bases and J by 5 bases, and 9 bases separated the two germline ends. CDR3 length: 13 amino acids. CDR3 residues: CASTRHDNSPLHF. The DNA for the CDR3 is TGTGCCAGCACCCGACATGATAATTCACCCCTCCACTTT.

The table lists this clonotype with many counts. The rearrangement joins TRBV20-1 to TRBJ2-1; 12 nucleotides match TRBD1. Trimming cost V 3 bases and J 6 bases; bases outside gene matches: 3. Per germline, CDR1 DFQATT and CDR2 SNEGSKA (reference sequence). The CDR3 runs to 14 residues. DNA for the CDR3: TGCAGTGCTAGGGGGACAGGGGGCCGCAATGAGCAGTTCTTC. Translating gives CSARGTGGRNEQFF.

The V call is TRBV6-2 or TRBV6-3, the J call TRBJ2-2; possibly TRBD2 for D (6 bases). Trimming removed 7 bases from V and 1 base from J, with 13 bases in between. CDR1 and CDR2 from the germline V gene are MNHEY and SVGEGT. This CDR3 comprises 15 residues. The chain's CDR3 is CASKPGLLNTGELFF. CDR3 in DNA: TGTGCCAGCAAACCGGGACTTCTGAACACCGGGGAGCTGTTTTTT.

The chain is built from TRBV24-1 and TRBJ2-2; weak D call: TRBD2 (5 bases). The CDR3 consists of 16 residues. The germline V gene has CDR1 KGHDR and CDR2 SFDVKD. Trimming stripped 1 base from V and 1 base from J, with 9 bases between. CDR3 sequence: CATSDFRGWNTGELFF. Here the CDR3 DNA reads TGTGCCACCAGTGATTTTCGGGGATGGAACACCGGGGAGCTGTTTTTT.

This clonotype came up a few times. This chain joins TRBV7-2 and TRBJ1-5; possibly TRBD1 for D (6 bases). This CDR3 is 15 amino acids long. From germline, CDR1 is SGHTA and CDR2 FQGNSA. Trimming removed 1 base at V and 6 bases at J, with 13 bases between. CDR3 protein: CASSLGSGGTQPQHF. For the CDR3, the DNA is TGTGCCAGCAGCTTAGGTTCGGGGGGCACTCAGCCCCAGCATTTT.

V usage is TRBV18 and J usage is TRBJ2-1; tentatively, D is TRBD1 or TRBD2 (6 bases each). V was clipped by 2 bases and J by 7 bases, with 18 bases between them. Germline V gives CDR1 KGHSH, CDR2 LQKENI. This CDR3 has 16 amino acids. The CDR3 spells CASSPALFQGRNEQFF. For the CDR3, the DNA is TGTGCCAGCTCACCAGCACTTTTCCAGGGGAGGAATGAGCAGTTCTTC.

This clonotype showed up many times. The genes are TRBV3-1 and TRBJ1-6, with TRBD1 matching over 8 bases. V was clipped by 3 bases and J by 10 bases; unmatched bases: 8. Germline values: CDR1 LGHDT, CDR2 YNNKEL (reference sequence). There are 15 residues in the CDR3. The CDR3 nucleotides are TGTGCCAGCAGCCACCCTGGACAGGGTAGATCACCCCTCCACTTT. Its protein is CASSHPGQGRSPLHF.

The V call is TRBV19, the J call TRBJ1-5, with TRBD1 matching 8 bases. Germline lookup yields CDR1 LNHDA and CDR2 SQIVND (reference sequence). This CDR3 spans 14 amino acids. V gave up 4 bases and J gave up 6 bases; unmatched junction bases: 5. Here the CDR3 DNA reads TGTGCCAGTAGTACTACAGGGGGAGCTCAGCCCCAGCATTTT. The encoded protein is CASSTTGGAQPQHF.

The sample holds a few counts of this clonotype. The chain has TRBV6-1 and TRBJ2-2, with TRBD2 identical over 9 bases. The junction had 8 bases not matched to a gene; V was cut back by 6 bases and J by 0 bases. The CDR3 totals 17 residues. The V gene's germline CDR1 is MNHNS and CDR2 SASEGT. The CDR3 loop reads CASRPLSGRSNTGELFF. DNA of the CDR3: TGTGCCAGCAGGCCATTAAGCGGGAGGTCGAACACCGGGGAGCTGTTTTTT.

This clonotype came up a few times. The chain employs TRBV10-3 and TRBJ2-6; perhaps TRBD2 as D (5 bases). The V end lost 6 bases, the J end lost 0 bases, and 9 bases lay between the germline ends. This CDR3 is 15 amino acids long. CDR1 and CDR2 from the germline V gene are ENHRY and SYGVKD. Here the CDR3 DNA reads TGTGCCATCAGGGGAGAAGACTCTGGGGCCAACGTCCTGACTTTC. Protein sequence: CAIRGEDSGANVLTF.

This clonotype appeared a few times. This chain joins TRBV2 and TRBJ2-2; D unclear. Germline CDR1 and CDR2: SNHLY and FYNNEI. The CDR3 totals 12 residues. Trimming took 6 bases from V and 8 from J, leaving 10 bases between them. In DNA form, the CDR3 reads TGTGCCAGCAGCCACTATGGGGGGGAGCTGTTTTTT. Amino acids: CASSHYGGELFF.

This clonotype was observed a few times. The rearrangement links TRBV28 to TRBJ2-3; 10 bases match TRBD1. CDR3 length: 16 residues. Germline CDR1 MDHEN, CDR2 SYDVKM. With V trimmed by 3 bases and J by 6 bases, 9 bases remained unmatched. The CDR3 region has the DNA TGTGCCAGCAGTTTGACGACAGGGGGCGCTTCGGATACGCAGTATTTT. Residues: CASSLTTGGASDTQYF.

This clonotype has ten or more counts. The V and J genes are TRBV5-6 and TRBJ2-3, with TRBD1 identical over 10 bases. Germline V CDR1 and CDR2: SGHDT, YYEEEE. CDR3 length: 15 residues. Losses at the gene ends were 4 bases for V and 3 bases for J; bases not matched to a gene: 5. The CDR3 DNA sequence: TGTGCCAGCAGCGCCCGACAGGGGGCTACAGATACGCAGTATTTT. It codes for CASSARQGATDTQYF.

This clonotype was observed many times. The DNA of the CDR3 is TGCAGTGCTAGCGAGGGGACTACCTACAATGAGCAGTTCTTC. This codes for CSASEGTTYNEQFF. The rearrangement joins TRBV20-1 to TRBJ2-1, with 7 nucleotides matching TRBD2. The junction had 4 bases not matched to a gene; V was cut back by 3 bases and J by 2 bases. Germline V lookup: CDR1 DFQATT, CDR2 SNEGSKA (reference sequence). The CDR3 loop spans 14 amino acids.

This clonotype was observed at least ten times. This chain connects TRBV20-1 to TRBJ2-1, with D hard to call. The germline V gene has CDR1 DFQATT and CDR2 SNEGSKA (reference sequence). Trimming removed 3 bases from V and 3 bases from J, with 3 bases in between. This CDR3 is built from 11 residues. CDR3 nucleotide sequence: TGCAGTGCTAGCGACTACAATGAGCAGTTCTTC. Its translation is CSASDYNEQFF.

This clonotype was seen more than once but under ten times. The rearrangement joins TRBV7-3 to TRBJ2-5; 10 bases map to TRBD1. There are 16 residues in the CDR3. Trimming cost V 2 bases and J 0 bases; bases outside gene matches: 3. The germline CDR1 and CDR2 sequences are SGHTA and FQGTGA. CDR3 nucleotide sequence: TGTGCCAGCAGCTTAGCCGGGACAGGGGACCAAGAGACCCAGTACTTC. It codes for CASSLAGTGDQETQYF.

In this sample, this clonotype turned up many times. This chain connects TRBV2 to TRBJ1-1; D is undetermined. Germline lookup yields CDR1 SNHLY and CDR2 FYNNEI. Between the trimmed V and J ends, which lost 3 bases and 1 base, there was a span of 6 bases. This CDR3 is built from 13 residues. CDR3 in DNA: TGTGCCAGCAGTGAGGAAGAGAACACTGAAGCTTTCTTT. The encoded protein is CASSEEENTEAFF.

This clonotype was seen repeatedly, ten times or more. The rearrangement links TRBV11-3 to TRBJ2-5; 8 nucleotides line up with TRBD1. The CDR3 contains 14 residues. The ends lost 2 bases at V and 6 bases at J; junction bases unmatched: 5. CDR1 and CDR2 (germline): SGHNT, YENEEA. CDR3 amino acids: CASSLPGGLQTQYF. The CDR3 DNA sequence: TGTGCCAGCAGCTTACCAGGGGGCTTGCAGACCCAGTACTTC.

This clonotype has just a few counts. The rearrangement joins TRBV15 to TRBJ1-4; no definite D call. The CDR3 has 14 residues. Germline CDR1 reads LNHNV; CDR2 reads YYDKDF (reference sequence). V was trimmed by 7 bases and J by 6 bases, leaving 15 bases between them. The CDR3 here is CATTSGILDEKLFF. The CDR3 DNA sequence: TGTGCCACCACCTCCGGGATCCTAGATGAAAAACTGTTTTTT.

The chain couples TRBV28 to TRBJ1-6; D call uncertain. The germline CDR1 and CDR2 sequences are MDHEN and SYDVKM. CDR3 length: 17 residues. V was trimmed by 4 bases and J by 0 bases, leaving 13 bases between them. CDR3 sequence reads: CASSSDPISSYNSPLHF. In DNA, the CDR3 is TGTGCCAGCAGTTCTGACCCCATCAGCTCCTATAATTCACCCCTCCACTTT. Combining the CDR3 with reference TRBV28 and TRBJ1-6 gives the whole variable domain DVKVTQSSRYLVKRTGEKVFLECVQDMDHENMFWYRQDPGLGLRLIYFSYDVKMKEKGDIPEGYSVSREKKERFSLILESASTNQTSMYLCASSSDPISSYNSPLHFGNGTRLTVT.

The chain uses TRBV5-6 and TRBJ1-1; possible D gene TRBD1, 5 bases. This CDR3 has 18 residues. V dropped 1 base and J dropped 3 bases, with 22 bases sitting between them. CDR1 is SGHDT, CDR2 YYEEEE, per germline. The CDR3: CASSLMLLDNSRDTEAFF. The CDR3 nucleotides are TGTGCCAGCAGCTTGATGCTGTTGGACAACTCGAGGGACACTGAAGCTTTCTTT.

This clonotype turned up a few times. The V and J genes are TRBV27 and TRBJ2-3; 13 nucleotides agree with TRBD2. The CDR3 has 16 amino acids. The V gene's germline CDR1 is MNHEY and CDR2 SMNVEV (reference sequence). V lost 6 bases and J lost 2; bases outside the gene matches: 5. CDR3 DNA sequence: TGTGCCAGCAGGGGACTAGCGGGGCTATTCACAGATACGCAGTATTTT. This gives the protein CASRGLAGLFTDTQYF.

This clonotype was observed a handful of times. The J gene is TRBJ2-1, the V gene TRBV18, with a tentative D call TRBD2 (6 bases). V lost 5 bases, J lost 7 bases, and 18 bases lay in between. This CDR3 has 15 residues. In germline, CDR1 is KGHSH, CDR2 LQKENI. CDR3 amino acids: CASSFREPDGNEQFF. CDR3 nucleotide sequence: TGTGCCAGCTCATTCCGGGAGCCGGATGGGAATGAGCAGTTCTTC.

There are a few counts of this clonotype. The chain couples TRBV12-3 or TRBV12-4 to TRBJ1-1; D ambiguous. The V gene lost 6 bases and the J gene lost 1 base, with 9 bases spanning the gap. The CDR3 totals 13 residues. This CDR3 is CASRVRQNTEAFF. CDR3 nucleotides: TGTGCCAGCAGAGTTAGACAGAACACTGAAGCTTTCTTT.

There are a few counts of this clonotype. The genes are TRBV18 and TRBJ2-5, with D hard to call. V was trimmed by 2 bases and J by 5 bases, leaving 12 bases between them. The CDR3 loop spans 14 amino acids. Germline CDR1 is KGHSH and CDR2 is LQKENI. CDR3 amino acids: CASSPNSRVETQYF. The CDR3 nucleotides are TGTGCCAGCTCACCAAACAGTAGGGTGGAGACCCAGTACTTC. The whole variable domain, filled in from reference TRBV18 and TRBJ2-5, reads NAGVMQNPRHLVRRRGQEARLRCSPMKGHSHVYWYRQLPEEGLKFMVYLQKENIIDESGMPKERFSAEFPKEGPSILRIQQVVRGDSAAYFCASSPNSRVETQYFGPGTRLLVL.

This clonotype was seen many times. The chain links TRBV28 to TRBJ2-7; tentative D call: TRBD1 (6 bases). Germline CDR1 reads MDHEN; CDR2 reads SYDVKM. V was trimmed by 10 bases and J by 2 bases, leaving 24 bases between them. The CDR3 covers 16 residues. The CDR3 is CAIFSGVMLETYEQYF. Here the CDR3 DNA reads TGTGCCATCTTCTCAGGGGTAATGTTGGAAACCTACGAGCAGTACTTC.

This chain connects TRBV2 to TRBJ2-6, with unresolved D. Trimming removed 10 bases at V and 2 bases at J, with 15 bases between. This CDR3 spans 15 amino acids. Germline-derived CDR1 and CDR2 are SNHLY and FYNNEI. The CDR3 nucleotides read TGTGCCACCAACAAGGTTAGGGCTGGGGCCAACGTCCTGACTTTC. Protein sequence: CATNKVRAGANVLTF.

V and J are TRBV19 and TRBJ2-1; D is perhaps TRBD1 (6 bases). Germline V CDR1 and CDR2: LNHDA, SQIVND (reference sequence). The CDR3 has 15 residues. Deletions cut 4 bases from V and 3 bases from J, with 13 bases between. For the CDR3, the DNA is TGTGCCAGTAGTAGCAGGGGCTCTAACTACAATGAGCAGTTCTTC. Amino acid sequence: CASSSRGSNYNEQFF.

This clonotype occurred many times. The chain is built from TRBV30 and TRBJ1-5; 7 bases agree with TRBD1. The germline CDR1 and CDR2 sequences are GTSNPN and SVGIG (reference sequence). CDR3 length: 16 residues. After removal of 2 bases from V and 5 bases from J, the junction contained 12 bases not matched to a gene. The CDR3 coding sequence is TGTGCCTGGAGTTTCAGGGGGAAGGGGCAATATCAGCCCCAGCATTTT. Translating gives CAWSFRGKGQYQPQHF. The full variable domain, rest sourced from reference TRBV30 and TRBJ1-5, is SQTIHQWPATLVQPVGSPLSLECTVEGTSNPNLYWYRQAAGRGLQLLFYSVGIGQISSEVPQNLSASRPQDRQFILSSKKLLLSDSGFYLCAWSFRGKGQYQPQHFGDGTRLSIL.